This TCR beta chain was profiled in a study of T-cell reconstitution after alpha-beta-depleted transplantation in children. Germline CDR1 is SGHNT and CDR2 is YYREEE (reference sequence). The CDR3 spans 16 residues. V shed 0 bases, J shed 6 bases, and the junction held 7 bases outside the gene matches. A library of TCRbeta sequences, prepared with unique molecular identifiers, was generated. TCRdb passed the PCR reads through MiXCR, listing each CDR3 protein once. The sample records about 170,000 distinct CDR3 sequences, roughly 11% being singletons. The TCR was taken from a boy aged 2-9 years with acute myeloid leukemia, due to receive a stem cell transplant. The genes are TRBV5-4 and TRBJ2-2; 8 bases are a match to TRBD1. The sample in question was PBMCs, obtained before TCRalphabeta/CD19-depleted stem cell transplant. CDR3 in amino acids: CASSLERTGFPGELFF. The DNA of the CDR3 is TGTGCCAGCAGCTTGGAACGGACAGGGTTTCCCGGGGAGCTGTTTTTT.